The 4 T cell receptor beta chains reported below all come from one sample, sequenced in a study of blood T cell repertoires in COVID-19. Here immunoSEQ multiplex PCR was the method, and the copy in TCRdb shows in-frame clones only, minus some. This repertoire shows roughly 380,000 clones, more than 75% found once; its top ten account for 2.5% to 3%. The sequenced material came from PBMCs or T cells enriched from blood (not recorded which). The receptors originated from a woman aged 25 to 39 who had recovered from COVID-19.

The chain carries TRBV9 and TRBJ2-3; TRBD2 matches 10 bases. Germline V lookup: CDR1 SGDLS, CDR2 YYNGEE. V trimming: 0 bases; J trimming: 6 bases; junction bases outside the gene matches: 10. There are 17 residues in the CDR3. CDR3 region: CASSVVPLAGDRDTQYF. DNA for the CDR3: TGTGCCAGCAGCGTAGTCCCGCTAGCGGGGGATCGGGATACGCAGTATTTT.

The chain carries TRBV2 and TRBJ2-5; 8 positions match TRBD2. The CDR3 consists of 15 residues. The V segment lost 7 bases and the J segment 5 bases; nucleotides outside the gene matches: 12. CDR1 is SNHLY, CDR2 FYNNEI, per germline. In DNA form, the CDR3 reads TGTGCCAGCAAGAAAGCGGGAGAGTCGGGGGAGACCCAGTACTTC. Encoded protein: CASKKAGESGETQYF.

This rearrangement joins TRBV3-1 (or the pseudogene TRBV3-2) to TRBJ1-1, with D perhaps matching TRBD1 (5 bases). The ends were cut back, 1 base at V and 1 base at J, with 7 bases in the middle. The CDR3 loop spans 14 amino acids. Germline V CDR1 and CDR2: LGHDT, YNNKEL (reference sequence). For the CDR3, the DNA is TGTGCCAGCAGCCAAGGGACACGGAACACTGAAGCTTTCTTT. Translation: CASSQGTRNTEAFF.

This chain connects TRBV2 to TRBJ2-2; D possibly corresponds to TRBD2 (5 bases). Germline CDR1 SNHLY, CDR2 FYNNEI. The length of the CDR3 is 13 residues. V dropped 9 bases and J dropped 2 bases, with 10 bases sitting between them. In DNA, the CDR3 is TGTGCCAGACTCGGGGAAAACACCGGGGAGCTGTTTTTT. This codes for CARLGENTGELFF.